This T cell receptor (beta chain) was profiled in a study of T cell responses to AZD1222 COVID-19 vaccine. The study, taken as a whole, reports: The donor cohort was predominantly white British with a female majority, and clonal diversity may have been underestimated.

Turning to this clone: Its antigen is as yet unknown.

CDR1 and CDR2 (germline): MNHEY, SVGAGI. V lost 5 bases and J lost 6; bases outside the gene matches: 9. CDR3 length: 14 residues. TCRdb keeps only in-frame clones here, not all; method: immunoSEQ multiplex PCR. Altogether under 55,000 clones are present, about 86% being singletons, with the ten largest covering roughly 10%. This TCR derives from an adult in good health. V usage is TRBV6-5 and J usage is TRBJ1-1; TRBD1 aligns across 7 bases. The specimen comprised peripheral blood, sampled on day 0 of AZD1222 vaccination. The CDR3 reads CASSRIDRAPEAFF. The CDR3 nucleotides are TGTGCCAGCAGTCGGATCGACAGGGCTCCTGAAGCTTTCTTT.